These 12 T cell receptor beta chains share one sample of origin, sequenced in a study of blood T cells in healthy people across ages. Together with a sample-barcoded 5' primer, a J-beta primer mix was included in a second PCR lasting roughly 7 to 11 cycles. TCRdb used MiXCR to reprocess the 5' RACE reads, holding one entry per CDR3 protein. In the table there are about 320,000 distinct CDR3 sequences, 27% of which are singletons. The sample comprised blood. Receptors were obtained from a woman aged 70 to 79 in good health.

Turning to this clonotype: A much larger clone lies a single base off, so this may be a read error. This chain uses TRBV29-1 with TRBJ2-7; tentatively, D is TRBD2 (6 bases). Per germline, CDR1 SQVTM and CDR2 ANQGSEA. CDR3 size: 11 residues. CDR3 coding DNA: TGCAGCGCTGAACGGGGAGGCGAGCAGTACTTC. Amino acids: CSAERGGEQYF.

This clonotype was found a few times. V and J are TRBV3-1 and TRBJ2-7, with D uncertain. Germline V gene data show CDR1 as LGHDT and CDR2 as YNNKEL (reference sequence). The CDR3 has 16 residues. V was cut by 0 bases and J by 1 base, with 13 bases left in between. CDR3 sequence: CASSQDGPRMSYEQYF. As DNA, the CDR3 is TGTGCCAGCAGCCAAGACGGGCCCCGAATGTCCTACGAGCAGTACTTC.

This clonotype was counted between two and nine times. This chain joins TRBV5-6 and TRBJ2-1; D uncertain. The better agreement between TRBJ2-7 and the DNA end casts doubt on the J call. Germline CDR1 and CDR2: SGHDT and YYEEEE. The CDR3 covers 14 residues. This CDR3 reads CASSLVALNYEQYF. Here the CDR3 DNA reads TGTGCCAGCAGCTTGGTCGCACTGAACTACGAGCAGTACTTC.

This chain connects TRBV6-6 to TRBJ2-5, with D possibly being TRBD1 (8 bases). TRBJ2-7 matches the DNA end more closely, so the J call is doubtful. This CDR3 contains 14 residues. Germline V gives CDR1 MNHNY, CDR2 SVGAGI (reference sequence). The CDR3: CASSFTGGDYEQYF. As DNA, the CDR3 is TGTGCCAGCAGTTTCACAGGGGGGGACTACGAGCAGTACTTC.

The chain joins TRBV14 to TRBJ2-5; D is tentatively TRBD1 or TRBD2 (6 bases each). There are 14 residues in the CDR3. From germline, CDR1 is SGHDN and CDR2 FVKESK. Trimming removed 5 bases from V and 5 bases from J, with 15 bases in between. The CDR3 here is CASSGLGGLETQYF. CDR3 DNA sequence: TGTGCCAGCAGCGGATTAGGGGGGCTCGAGACCCAGTACTTC.

There are a few counts of this clonotype. The rearrangement joins TRBV7-9 to TRBJ2-5; weak D call: TRBD2 (6 bases). V was clipped by 5 bases and J by 7 bases, with 17 bases between them. The CDR3 consists of 14 residues. CDR1 SEHNR and CDR2 FQNEAQ come from the germline V gene (reference sequence). CDR3 DNA sequence: TGTGCCAGCAGCGACTGGGGACTTCCTGGGACCCAGTACTTC. Its translation: CASSDWGLPGTQYF.

The genes are TRBV6-6 and TRBJ2-1; perhaps TRBD2 as D (5 bases). From germline, CDR1 is MNHNY and CDR2 SVGAGI (reference sequence). The CDR3 loop spans 12 amino acids. V shed 8 bases and J shed 5 bases, with 10 bases lying between them. The CDR3 loop is CASADWNNEQFF. In DNA, the CDR3 is TGTGCCAGCGCGGACTGGAACAATGAGCAGTTCTTC.

This clonotype was seen only a few times. The chain uses TRBV7-2 and TRBJ2-5; D may be TRBD1 (7 bases). Matching the DNA end better, TRBJ2-7 makes the J call doubtful. This CDR3 contains 15 residues. The germline V gene has CDR1 SGHTA and CDR2 FQGNSA. The CDR3 bases are TGTGCCAGCAGCTTGAAGACAGGGACTTCCCACGAGCAGTACTTC. This gives the protein CASSLKTGTSHEQYF.

This clonotype was detected many times. The J gene is TRBJ1-2, the V gene TRBV28; no firm D call. The germline gives CDR1 MDHEN, CDR2 SYDVKM. Deletions cut 8 bases from V and 5 bases from J, with 12 bases between. The CDR3 is made up of 12 amino acids. The CDR3 DNA sequence: TGTGCCAGCCGCCTTGATTATTATGGCTACACCTTC. Residues: CASRLDYYGYTF.

The chain is built from TRBV10-3 and TRBJ1-6, with D possibly being TRBD1 (5 bases). This CDR3 contains 15 residues. Per germline, CDR1 ENHRY and CDR2 SYGVKD. Trimming shortened V by 7 bases and J by 7 bases, and 17 bases separated the two germline ends. CDR3 residues: CAIKSGGRENSPLHF. CDR3 sequence (DNA): TGTGCCATCAAATCTGGCGGCAGGGAAAATTCACCCCTCCACTTT.

The chain has TRBV12-3 or TRBV12-4 and TRBJ1-4; perhaps TRBD1 as D (5 bases). Trimming stripped 5 bases from V and 7 bases from J, with 11 bases between. The CDR3 loop spans 13 amino acids. This CDR3 is CASSITDSEKLFF. Written as DNA, the CDR3 is TGTGCCAGCAGTATTACAGACAGTGAAAAACTGTTTTTT.

The chain is built from TRBV3-1 and TRBJ2-6; maybe TRBD1 (5 bases). There are 17 residues in the CDR3. Between the trimmed V and J ends, which lost 0 bases and 4 bases, there was a span of 13 bases. Germline-derived CDR1 and CDR2 are LGHDT and YNNKEL (reference sequence). This CDR3 reads CASSQDGQGGGANVLTF. The DNA for the CDR3 is TGTGCCAGCAGCCAAGATGGCCAGGGTGGCGGGGCCAACGTCCTGACTTTC.